A single sample gave rise to the 24 T cell receptor beta chains below, sequenced in a study of T cells in Graves' hyperthyroidism and ophthalmopathy. Amplification targeted TCR beta CDR3 regions from RNA transcripts. During a first-round RT-PCR of the TCR CDR3, the HTBI primer set was used. TCRdb called the multiplex PCR reads again in MiXCR, with one record for every CDR3 protein. Here the sample spans roughly 570,000 distinct CDR3 sequences, 15% to 19% being singletons. The sequencing sample was made of blood. The source of these receptors is a woman aged 25 to 39 with Graves' hyperthyroidism.

The CDR3 nucleotides read TGTGCCAGCAGCGCGGGGGTTGGGTCCTACGAGCAGTACTTC. This gives the protein CASSAGVGSYEQYF. V is TRBV12-3 or TRBV12-4 and J is TRBJ2-7; 7 nucleotides line up with TRBD2. V shed 6 bases, J shed 1 base, and the junction held 6 bases outside the gene matches. The CDR3 runs 14 residues.

This clonotype was recorded at least ten times. This chain uses TRBV4-1 with TRBJ2-1, with D perhaps TRBD1 (6 bases). The CDR3 contains 17 residues. The germline gives CDR1 MGHRA, CDR2 YSYEKL. Trimming took 1 base from V and 0 from J, leaving 13 bases between them. The CDR3 nucleotides read TGCGCCAGCAGCCAAGCCCTACAGGGTATCTCCTACAATGAGCAGTTCTTC. It translates to CASSQALQGISYNEQFF.

Remarks on this clonotype: The DNA is omitted, as the CDR3 cannot be located on it reliably, and the CDR3 follows TCRdb's listing. The V gene is TRBV9, the J gene TRBJ2-2; TRBD2 is taken as the D call from the table, unchecked against the DNA. The CDR3 is 20 residues long, counting both termini. Germline CDR1 is SGDLS and CDR2 is YYNGEE. CDR3 amino acids: CRGVLSFVFLCQQRFLMLFF.

The CDR3 DNA follows: TGCGCCAGCAGCCAAGATAGTCCCCATTCCTACAATGAGCAGTTCTTC. It encodes CASSQDSPHSYNEQFF. The rearrangement links TRBV4-1 to TRBJ2-1; D gene uncertain. Germline V lookup: CDR1 MGHRA, CDR2 YSYEKL. The V and J ends lost 0 bases and 1 base respectively, with 10 bases between them. The CDR3 runs to 16 residues.

The gene calls are TRBV29-1 and TRBJ2-1; D perhaps matches TRBD2 (5 bases). Trimming removed 4 bases at V and 0 bases at J, with 10 bases between. This CDR3 region has 14 residues. Germline CDR1 and CDR2: SQVTM and ANQGSEA. The CDR3: CSVGGLISYNEQFF. In DNA, the CDR3 is TGCAGCGTTGGAGGGTTGATCTCCTACAATGAGCAGTTCTTC.

This clonotype has more than one count but fewer than ten. This rearrangement joins TRBV5-1 to TRBJ2-5; possible D gene TRBD1, 6 bases. CDR1 is SGHRS and CDR2 is YFSETQ in the germline V gene. This CDR3 is 19 amino acids long. V was pared by 3 bases and J by 1 base, with 25 bases between. This CDR3 is CASSSYPFTGNGFQETQYF. In DNA form, the CDR3 reads TGCGCCAGCAGCTCCTACCCCTTTACAGGGAACGGTTTCCAAGAGACCCAGTACTTC.

This clonotype was detected many times. The chain has TRBV2 and TRBJ2-7, with D maybe TRBD2 (5 bases). Germline V gene lookup returns CDR1 SNHLY and CDR2 FYNNEI. The CDR3 covers 15 residues. The V end lost 2 bases, the J end lost 0 bases, and 11 bases lay between the germline ends. DNA for the CDR3: TGTGCCAGCAGTGAATTTGGCCGGGGCTCCTACGAGCAGTACTTC. This gives the protein CASSEFGRGSYEQYF.

The rearrangement links TRBV6-2 or TRBV6-3 to TRBJ2-5, with D possibly TRBD2 on 5 matching bases. The CDR3 has 12 amino acids. Trimming shortened V by 7 bases and J by 0 bases, and 6 bases separated the two germline ends. Germline values: CDR1 MNHEY, CDR2 SVGEGT. The chain's CDR3 is CASKADQETQYF. In DNA, the CDR3 is TGTGCCAGCAAAGCGGACCAAGAGACCCAGTACTTC.

This clonotype was picked up many times. This chain connects TRBV11-1 to TRBJ2-3; the match to TRBD2 covers 8 bases. This CDR3 has 15 residues. Germline V gene data show CDR1 as SGHAT and CDR2 as FQDESV (reference sequence). Trimming took 6 bases from V and 4 from J; bases not matched to a gene: 9. CDR3 coding DNA: TGTGCCAGCAGGCCATCGGGAGGGCCGGCAGATACGCAGTATTTT. Residues: CASRPSGGPADTQYF.

The chain links TRBV29-1 to TRBJ2-2, with D perhaps TRBD1 or TRBD2 (6 bases each). The CDR3 sequence is 13 residues long. Germline V lookup: CDR1 SQVTM, CDR2 ANQGSEA. CDR3 nucleotide sequence: TGCACAACTATGGAGGGGGGCACCGGGGAGCTGTTTTTT. Translation: CTTMEGGTGELFF.

The sample holds many counts of this clonotype. The chain carries TRBV11-2 and TRBJ1-2; TRBD1 matches 9 bases. The CDR3 covers 14 residues. The ends lost 1 base at V and 4 bases at J; junction bases unmatched: 1. The germline V gene encodes CDR1 SGHAT and CDR2 FQNNGV. CDR3 loop: CASSLGTGVYGYTF. For the CDR3, the DNA is TGTGCCAGCAGCTTAGGGACAGGGGTCTATGGCTACACCTTC.

This chain joins TRBV7-2 and TRBJ2-7; D is unclear. CDR3 length: 13 amino acids. With 2 bases removed from V and 6 bases from J, the gap between germline ends came to 11 bases. Germline CDR1 and CDR2: SGHTA and FQGNSA. The DNA of the CDR3 is TGTGCCAGCAGCTTAACTCCCGGGCCCGAGCAGTACTTC. It yields the protein CASSLTPGPEQYF.

This clonotype came up many times. This chain connects TRBV29-1 to TRBJ2-3, with 9 bases identical to TRBD2. V was pared by 1 base and J by 6 bases, with 20 bases of the junction left unmatched. Looked up from germline, CDR1 is SQVTM and CDR2 is ANQGSEA. The CDR3 is 19 residues long. The chain's CDR3 is CSVEGVLVAGDAQMDTQYF. CDR3 sequence (DNA): TGCAGCGTTGAAGGTGTCCTTGTAGCGGGAGACGCACAGATGGATACGCAGTATTTT.

This clonotype came up many times. The V call is TRBV7-2, the J call TRBJ2-7; possible D gene TRBD1, 7 bases. CDR3 size: 13 residues. CDR1 is SGHTA, CDR2 FQGNSA, per germline. Trimming cost V 5 bases and J 6 bases, with 14 bases left between them. The DNA for the CDR3 is TGTGCCAGCAGCCCCAGACAGGGACTCGAGCAGTACTTC. Encoded protein: CASSPRQGLEQYF.

This clonotype was observed at least ten times. J is TRBJ2-7 and V is TRBV20-1; D is undetermined. The CDR3 has 11 residues. The germline CDR1 and CDR2 sequences are DFQATT and SNEGSKA (reference sequence). Trimming removed 3 bases from V and 5 bases from J, with 8 bases in between. In nucleotides, the CDR3 is TGCAGTGCTAGTTGGGTTAACGAGCAGTACTTC. Translating gives CSASWVNEQYF.

This clonotype occurred a few times. The rearrangement links TRBV9 to TRBJ2-7; D might be TRBD1 or TRBD2, each matching 6 bases. Germline values: CDR1 SGDLS, CDR2 YYNGEE. Trimming stripped 0 bases from V and 3 bases from J, with 10 bases between. The CDR3 has 14 amino acids. Here the CDR3 DNA reads TGTGCCAGCAGCGTAGATGGAGGGGGCTACGAGCAGTACTTC. Translated: CASSVDGGGYEQYF.

In regard to this clonotype: A much larger clone lies one base from this, so it may be a read error. This chain joins TRBV6-1 and TRBJ1-1; no definite D call. The germline CDR1 and CDR2 sequences are MNHNS and SASEGT. Trimming removed 10 bases at V and 4 bases at J, with 19 bases between. The CDR3 covers 14 residues. The CDR3 coding sequence is TGTGCCAACAGAACCCGGGAGTTCTTCACTGAAGCTTTCTTT. As protein: CANRTREFFTEAFF.

This clonotype was seen repeatedly, ten times or more. This chain joins TRBV15 and TRBJ2-3; the D is unclear. CDR3 length: 12 residues. Germline-derived CDR1 and CDR2 are LNHNV and YYDKDF (reference sequence). V was pared by 4 bases and J by 7 bases, with 9 bases between. CDR3 in amino acids: CATSTAAHTQYF. The DNA for the CDR3 is TGTGCCACCAGCACCGCTGCTCATACGCAGTATTTT.

This clonotype was observed many times. The rearrangement joins TRBV12-3 or TRBV12-4 to TRBJ2-5; the D is unclear. V was clipped by 6 bases and J by 1 base, with 9 bases between them. The CDR3 is made up of 13 amino acids. CDR3 residues: CASSPAIQETQYF. CDR3 nucleotides: TGTGCCAGCAGCCCAGCCATCCAAGAGACCCAGTACTTC.

This clonotype was recorded at least ten times. The V call is TRBV5-1, the J call TRBJ2-3, with 12 bases identical to TRBD1. With V trimmed by 2 bases and J by 5 bases, 6 bases remained unmatched. CDR3 length: 16 amino acids. Germline V gene lookup returns CDR1 SGHRS and CDR2 YFSETQ. In nucleotides, the CDR3 is TGCGCCAGCAGCTTACGGGGACAGGGGGCTAAAGATACGCAGTATTTT. It translates to CASSLRGQGAKDTQYF.

There are many counts of this clonotype. This chain connects TRBV20-1 to TRBJ1-1; 9 bases fit TRBD1. Germline V gene data show CDR1 as DFQATT and CDR2 as SNEGSKA (reference sequence). V lost 6 bases and J lost 3; bases outside the gene matches: 8. CDR3 length: 14 residues. The CDR3 bases are TGCAGTGCGACGGAACAGGGGGCGCACACTGAAGCTTTCTTT. Its protein is CSATEQGAHTEAFF.

The table lists this clonotype with many counts. The chain carries TRBV12-3 or TRBV12-4 and TRBJ2-3; possible D gene TRBD2, 5 bases. The CDR3 loop spans 15 amino acids. V dropped 2 bases and J dropped 6 bases, with 15 bases sitting between them. This CDR3 reads CASSLSHPGTDTQYF. The CDR3 DNA reads TGTGCCAGCAGTTTAAGTCATCCGGGAACCGATACGCAGTATTTT.

This clonotype was picked up many times. The rearrangement links TRBV2 to TRBJ1-5, with TRBD1 identical over 7 bases. This CDR3 comprises 14 residues. V was pared by 4 bases and J by 6 bases, with 6 bases of the junction left unmatched. From germline, CDR1 is SNHLY and CDR2 FYNNEI. The CDR3 nucleotides are TGTGCCAGCAGTGTTCAGGGACAGAGTCAGCCCCAGCATTTT. Translated, it gives CASSVQGQSQPQHF.

This clonotype was detected only a few times. CDR3 loop: CASPSRWGTEAFF. The CDR3 DNA reads as TGTGCCAGCCCCTCCCGATGGGGCACTGAAGCTTTCTTT. The chain uses TRBV7-6 and TRBJ1-1; D is unresolved. In germline, CDR1 is SGHVS, CDR2 FNYEAQ. This CDR3 comprises 13 residues. Between the trimmed V and J ends, which lost 8 bases and 4 bases, there was a span of 14 bases.